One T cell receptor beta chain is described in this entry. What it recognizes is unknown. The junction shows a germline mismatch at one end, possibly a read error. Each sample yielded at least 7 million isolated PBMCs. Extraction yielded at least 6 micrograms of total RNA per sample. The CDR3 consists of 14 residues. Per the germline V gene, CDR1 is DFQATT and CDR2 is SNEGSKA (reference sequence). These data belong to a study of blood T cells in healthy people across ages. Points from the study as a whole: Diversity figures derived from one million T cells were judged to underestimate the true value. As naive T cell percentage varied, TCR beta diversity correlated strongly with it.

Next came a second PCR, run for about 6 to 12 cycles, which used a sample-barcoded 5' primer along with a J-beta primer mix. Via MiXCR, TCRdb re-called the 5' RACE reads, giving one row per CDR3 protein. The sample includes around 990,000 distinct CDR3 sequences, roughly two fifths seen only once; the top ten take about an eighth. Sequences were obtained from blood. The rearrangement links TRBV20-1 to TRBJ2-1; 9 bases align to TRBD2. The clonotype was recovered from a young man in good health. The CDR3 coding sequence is TGCAGCGCTAGAGGGGCGGGGGGGAACAATGAGCAGTTCTTC. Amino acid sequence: CSARGAGGNNEQFF.